Shown below are 18 T cell receptor beta chains from a single sample sequenced in a study of blood T cell repertoires in COVID-19. The method was immunoSEQ multiplex PCR; TCRdb's version includes in-frame clones alone and lacks a portion of them. The table has 200,000 to 250,000 clones, 86% seen once. Specimen: PBMCs or T cells enriched from blood (not recorded which). The receptors were sampled from a woman aged 35 to 49 with acute COVID-19.

This chain joins TRBV2 and TRBJ2-1; 8 nucleotides agree with TRBD2. The ends lost 7 bases at V and 1 base at J; junction bases unmatched: 6. The V gene's germline CDR1 is SNHLY and CDR2 FYNNEI. The CDR3 has 15 residues. The CDR3 here is CASMSGGASYNEQFF. CDR3 DNA: TGTGCCAGCATGAGCGGGGGTGCTTCCTACAATGAGCAGTTCTTC.

The J gene is TRBJ2-1, the V gene TRBV6-6, with D maybe TRBD1 (5 bases). Germline V gene sequence: CDR1 MNHNY, CDR2 SVGAGI (reference sequence). V was trimmed by 5 bases and J by 7 bases, leaving 24 bases between them. This CDR3 spans 17 amino acids. CDR3 region: CASSHYPQGIISNEQFF. The DNA for the CDR3 is TGTGCCAGCAGTCATTATCCGCAGGGTATAATTTCGAATGAGCAGTTCTTC.

Concerning this clone itself: One end of the junction varies from germline; a read error may be responsible. The chain carries TRBV11-2 and TRBJ2-2, with 7 bases lining up with TRBD2. From germline, CDR1 is SGHAT and CDR2 FQNNGV. The length of the CDR3 is 13 residues. The CDR3, as DNA: TGTGCCGGCAGCTCCGGACTAGCCGGGGAGCTGTTTTTT. Its protein product is CAGSSGLAGELFF.

The chain couples TRBV2 to TRBJ1-2, with 7 bases aligning to TRBD1. The CDR3 consists of 16 residues. Germline assignment: CDR1 SNHLY and CDR2 FYNNEI. The ends lost 7 bases at V and 4 bases at J; junction bases unmatched: 15. CDR3 region: CASTGARGGASYGYTF. The DNA of the CDR3 is TGTGCCAGCACAGGGGCGCGAGGGGGCGCATCCTATGGCTACACCTTC.

The rearrangement links TRBV7-9 to TRBJ1-3, with TRBD1 as a possible D gene (6 bases). V lost 5 bases and J lost 0, with 17 bases in between. This CDR3 contains 17 residues. CDR1 SEHNR and CDR2 FQNEAQ come from the germline V gene (reference sequence). The CDR3 here is CASSGFGQKSSGNTIYF. CDR3 in DNA: TGTGCCAGCAGCGGGTTTGGACAGAAAAGCTCTGGAAACACCATATATTTT.

This clone was counted a single time. The chain joins TRBV7-8 to TRBJ1-2; perhaps TRBD1 as D (5 bases). V lost 7 bases, J lost 8 bases, and 14 bases lay in between. Germline CDR1 reads SGHVS; CDR2 reads FQNEAQ. The CDR3 sequence is 12 residues long. The CDR3 coding sequence is TGTGCCAGCACCACACGGGGGTACGGCTACACCTTC. It translates to CASTTRGYGYTF.

The chain carries TRBV19 and TRBJ2-7; D ambiguous. This CDR3 has 14 amino acids. Looked up from germline, CDR1 is LNHDA and CDR2 is SQIVND (reference sequence). V dropped 2 bases and J dropped 6 bases, with 14 bases sitting between them. The CDR3 is CASSIQLSFGEQYF. The CDR3 DNA sequence: TGTGCCAGTAGTATACAACTAAGTTTCGGCGAGCAGTACTTC.

A single count supports this clone. The V call is TRBV4-1, the J call TRBJ1-3; no clear D gene. The CDR3 consists of 16 residues. Trimming shortened V by 2 bases and J by 3 bases, and 14 bases separated the two germline ends. Germline assignment: CDR1 MGHRA and CDR2 YSYEKL. The CDR3 bases are TGCGCCAGCAGCCAACCACTAGAGGACGGTGGAAACACCATATATTTT. This codes for CASSQPLEDGGNTIYF.

The J gene is TRBJ2-2, the V gene TRBV11-2; D is perhaps TRBD1 (6 bases). CDR1 is SGHAT and CDR2 is FQNNGV in the germline V gene. The ends were cut back, 6 bases at V and 6 bases at J, with 11 bases in the middle. This CDR3 is built from 13 residues. The CDR3 loop is CASSLSGAGELFF. DNA of the CDR3: TGTGCCAGCAGTCTTTCAGGGGCCGGGGAGCTGTTTTTT. Complete variable domain (other parts from reference TRBV11-2 and TRBJ2-2): EAGVAQSPRYKIIEKRQSVAFWCNPISGHATLYWYQQILGQGPKLLIQFQNNGVVDDSQLPKDRFSAERLKGVDSTLKIQPAKLEDSAVYLCASSLSGAGELFFGEGSRLTVL.

This clone was picked up a small number of times. This chain joins TRBV6-5 and TRBJ1-6; no clear D. Trimming removed 6 bases from V and 6 bases from J, with 12 bases in between. The CDR3 is 14 amino acids. Germline CDR1 MNHEY, CDR2 SVGAGI. CDR3 bases: TGTGCCAGCAGCCGAGTAAAGATTAATTCACCCCTCCACTTT. This codes for CASSRVKINSPLHF.

This clone was counted between two and nine times. The chain recombines TRBV7-6 with TRBJ2-1; 9 positions match TRBD2. Germline V gene sequence: CDR1 SGHVS, CDR2 FNYEAQ. This CDR3 contains 15 residues. V trimming: 4 bases; J trimming: 4 bases; junction bases outside the gene matches: 5. The CDR3 region is CASSSLAGSYNEQFF. CDR3 bases: TGTGCCAGCAGCTCCCTAGCGGGGAGTTACAATGAGCAGTTCTTC.

This clone was counted only a few times. The chain is built from TRBV5-5 and TRBJ1-1; TRBD1 aligns across 9 bases. There are 16 residues in the CDR3. Germline V lookup: CDR1 SGHKS, CDR2 YYEKEE (reference sequence). Losses at the gene ends were 2 bases for V and 1 base for J; bases not matched to a gene: 6. The CDR3 loop reads CASSFGTGLENTEAFF. The CDR3 DNA follows: TGTGCCAGCAGCTTTGGGACAGGGCTAGAGAACACTGAAGCTTTCTTT.

The rearrangement links TRBV12-3 or TRBV12-4 to TRBJ1-2; no clear D gene. The CDR3 spans 13 residues. The V end lost 5 bases, the J end lost 7 bases, and 14 bases lay between the germline ends. The CDR3 loop reads CASSATLRFGYTF. CDR3 nucleotide sequence: TGTGCCAGCAGTGCGACACTCCGCTTTGGCTACACCTTC.

The gene calls are TRBV5-1 and TRBJ1-2; TRBD1 is a possible D gene (5 bases). V was shortened by 6 bases and J by 4 bases, with 19 bases between the two germline ends. This CDR3 contains 15 residues. The germline gives CDR1 SGHRS, CDR2 YFSETQ. DNA of the CDR3: TGCGCCAGCATACCTTCCGCGGGACGGCTCTATGGCTACACCTTC. Translating gives CASIPSAGRLYGYTF. Complete variable domain (other parts from reference TRBV5-1 and TRBJ1-2): KAGVTQTPRYLIKTRGQQVTLSCSPISGHRSVSWYQQTPGQGLQFLFEYFSETQRNKGNFPGRFSGRQFSNSRSEMNVSTLELGDSALYLCASIPSAGRLYGYTFGSGTRLTVV.

The gene calls are TRBV7-2 and TRBJ2-5; 16 bases line up with TRBD2. This CDR3 contains 17 residues. Germline CDR1 SGHTA, CDR2 FQGNSA. The ends lost 5 bases at V and 6 bases at J; junction bases unmatched: 9. For the CDR3, the DNA is TGTGCCAGCAGCCAGTCCGGGACTAGCGGGGGGGCGAAGACCCAGTACTTC. Its protein product is CASSQSGTSGGAKTQYF.

This clone has a count of ten or more. This rearrangement joins TRBV2 to TRBJ2-7; 8 bases are a match to TRBD1. V trimming: 6 bases; J trimming: 5 bases; junction bases outside the gene matches: 12. From germline, CDR1 is SNHLY and CDR2 FYNNEI. The CDR3 sequence is 15 residues long. DNA for the CDR3: TGTGCCAGCAGGTCAGGGGGCGCGAGTGTCGACGAGCAGTACTTC. It translates to CASRSGGASVDEQYF.

The chain couples TRBV2 to TRBJ1-4; TRBD1 is a possible D gene (5 bases). The CDR3 has 13 residues. Germline lookup yields CDR1 SNHLY and CDR2 FYNNEI. V dropped 7 bases and J dropped 16 bases, with 22 bases sitting between them. CDR3 DNA sequence: TGTGCCAGCAAACAGGAGACGACTGACGGGGGGTTTTTT. This translates into CASKQETTDGGFF. Drawing the rest from reference TRBV2 and TRBJ1-4, the complete variable domain is EPEVTQTPSHQVTQMGQEVILRCVPISNHLYFYWYRQILGQKVEFLVSFYNNEISEKSEIFDDQFSVERPDGSNFTLKIRSTKLEDSAMYFCASKQETTDGGFFGSGTQLSVL.

The V and J genes are TRBV29-1 and TRBJ1-1; no clear D. Trimming took off 1 base at V and 7 bases at J, with 7 bases between the two ends. The length of the CDR3 is 11 residues. Germline V gene data show CDR1 as SQVTM and CDR2 as ANQGSEA. The CDR3 coding sequence is TGCAGCGTTGAAGGGTACGGTGAAGCTTTCTTT. Translating it yields CSVEGYGEAFF. The complete variable domain, with remaining parts taken from reference TRBV29-1 and TRBJ1-1, reads SAVISQKPSRDICQRGTSLTIQCQVDSQVTMMFWYRQQPGQSLTLIATANQGSEATYESGFVIDKFPISRPNLTFSTLTVSNMSPEDSSIYLCSVEGYGEAFFGQGTRLTVV.